This T cell receptor (beta chain) was captured in a study of OX40 agonist ivuxolimab in advanced cancers. In the study overall: The patients received agonistic anti-OX40 (CD134) antibody ivuxolimab.

About this clone: The antigen is unknown.

The protocol was immunoSEQ multiplex PCR, while the TCRdb copy is restricted to in-frame clones and leaves out a portion. The sample comprises around 37,000 clones, more than 80% of which are singletons, and around a fifth rests with the top ten. Findings and limits, study-wide: At doses 0.1 to 3.0 mg/kg, CD4+ and CD8+ clones expanded.

The length of the CDR3 is 16 residues. Germline V lookup: CDR1 SGHVS, CDR2 FNYEAQ. V usage is TRBV7-6 and J usage is TRBJ2-5, with TRBD1 identical over 7 bases. The J call may not be correct, given that the DNA end is closer to TRBJ2-7. The sequence was collected from an adult with an advanced solid tumor such as melanoma, head and neck, liver or kidney cancer. The sequenced sample was CD4+ or CD8+ T cells sorted from blood, obtained in a trial of the OX40 agonist ivuxolimab. The CDR3 here is CASSLRLPASGGEQYF. The CDR3 bases are TGTGCCAGCAGCTTAAGACTACCCGCTTCAGGGGGCGAGCAGTACTTC.